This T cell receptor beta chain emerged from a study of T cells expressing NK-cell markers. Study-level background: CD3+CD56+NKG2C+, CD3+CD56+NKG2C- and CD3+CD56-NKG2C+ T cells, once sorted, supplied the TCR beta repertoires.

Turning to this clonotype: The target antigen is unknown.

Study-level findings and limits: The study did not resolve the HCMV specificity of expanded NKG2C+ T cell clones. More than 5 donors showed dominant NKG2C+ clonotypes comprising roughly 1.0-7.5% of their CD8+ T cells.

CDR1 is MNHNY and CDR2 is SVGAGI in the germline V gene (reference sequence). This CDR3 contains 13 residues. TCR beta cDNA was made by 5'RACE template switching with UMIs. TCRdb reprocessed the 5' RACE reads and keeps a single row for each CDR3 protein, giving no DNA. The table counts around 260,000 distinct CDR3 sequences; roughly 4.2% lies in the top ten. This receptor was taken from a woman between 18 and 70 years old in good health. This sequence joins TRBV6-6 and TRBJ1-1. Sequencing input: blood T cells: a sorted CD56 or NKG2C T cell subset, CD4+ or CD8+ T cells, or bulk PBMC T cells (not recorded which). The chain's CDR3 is CASSYRSPTEAFF.